This paragraph covers one T cell receptor (beta chain) sequence. The PCR employed 60 Vbeta primers together with 13 Jbeta primers. Repertoires were generated with immunoSEQ multiplex PCR, while TCRdb's copy carries only in-frame clones and drops some. The data show about 85,000 clones, with over 65% seen just once and 3% to 5% held by the top ten. This entry belongs to a study of cytomegalovirus exposure and HLA in healthy donors. The sequencing input was PBMCs. This clonotype was sampled from a man aged 25 to 40 in good health and CMV-seronegative.

The CDR3 region is CATSRTNRMNTEAFF. CDR3 coding DNA: TGTGCCACCAGCAGAACGAACAGAATGAACACTGAAGCTTTCTTT. The J gene is TRBJ1-1, the V gene TRBV15, with unresolved D. Germline lookup yields CDR1 LNHNV and CDR2 YYDKDF (reference sequence). Trimming cost V 2 bases and J 0 bases, with 10 bases left between them. The CDR3 contains 15 residues.